The present T cell receptor beta chain was sequenced within a study of CD8 T cells in ankylosing spondylitis. In TCRdb, the 5' RACE reads were re-called with MiXCR into one record per CDR3 protein. This table holds around 130,000 distinct CDR3 sequences, about a tenth found once. CDR1 is MNHEY, CDR2 SVGAGI, per germline. V gave up 2 bases and J gave up 6 bases; unmatched junction bases: 5. This CDR3 contains 16 residues. The J gene is TRBJ2-2, the V gene TRBV6-5; TRBD2 agrees at 11 bases. Sequenced material: blood, either unsorted or a sorted T cell fraction (not recorded which). The TCR sequence derives from a male donor with ankylosing spondylitis or in good health (not recorded which). The CDR3 DNA reads as TGTGCCAGCAGTTACCTCAAACTAGCGGGGGCCGGGGAGCTGTTTTTT. It is translated as CASSYLKLAGAGELFF.